Detailed here is one TCR beta chain. This entry belongs to a study of blood T cell repertoires in COVID-19. Turning to the study itself: Nucleic acid was either cDNA or gDNA, and it came from T cells, B-cell-depleted T cells, or PBMCs.

The germline V and J ends were trimmed by 1 base and 0 bases, with 9 bases remaining between them. This CDR3 is 16 amino acids long. Germline V gene lookup returns CDR1 SGHNT and CDR2 YENEEA. The method was immunoSEQ multiplex PCR; TCRdb's version includes in-frame clones alone and lacks a portion of them. The sample shows about 250,000 clones, around 80% of them seen only once. The rearrangement joins TRBV11-3 to TRBJ2-2; D perhaps matches TRBD2 (6 bases). This TCR was recovered from a man between 35 and 55 years old with active or convalescent COVID-19. The sample was peripheral blood. The CDR3 DNA is TGTGCCAGCAGCTTAGGCGGGACTCCGAACACCGGGGAGCTGTTTTTT. Amino acid sequence: CASSLGGTPNTGELFF.